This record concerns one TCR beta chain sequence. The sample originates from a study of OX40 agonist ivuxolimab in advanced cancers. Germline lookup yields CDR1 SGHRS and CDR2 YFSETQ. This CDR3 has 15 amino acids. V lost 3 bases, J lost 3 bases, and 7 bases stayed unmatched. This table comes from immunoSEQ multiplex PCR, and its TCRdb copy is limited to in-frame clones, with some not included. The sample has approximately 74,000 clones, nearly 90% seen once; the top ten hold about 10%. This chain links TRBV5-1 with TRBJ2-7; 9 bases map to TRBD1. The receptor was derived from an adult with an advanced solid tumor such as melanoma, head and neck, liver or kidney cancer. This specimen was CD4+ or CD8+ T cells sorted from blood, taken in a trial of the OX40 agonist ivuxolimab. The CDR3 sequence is CASSYNRGQIYEQYF. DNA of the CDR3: TGCGCCAGCAGCTATAACAGGGGGCAAATCTACGAGCAGTACTTC.